The clone carrying this TCR beta chain was recorded many times. The template was total RNA from unfractionated whole blood. As the library was built, unique molecular identifiers were attached to individual cDNA molecules. MiXCR, applied by TCRdb to the reads, yields one record per CDR3 protein. This table has about 120,000 distinct CDR3 sequences, over 6.5% appearing once. This sample was taken from a study of human T cells and chemical hapten exposure. Study information: Minor pooled library volume differences mainly drove per-sample TCR yield variation.

Sequencing input: whole blood. The TCR was taken from a human donor in good health. Some clones in this sample may be carry-over from other donors' samples.

For the CDR3, the DNA is TGCGCCAGCAGTGAGTCCCCGGAACGGAACACTGAAGCTTTCTTT. Protein: CASSESPERNTEAFF. This chain links TRBV10-1 with TRBJ1-1; D gene ambiguous. V lost 0 bases to trimming and J lost 1 base, with 9 bases between them. The CDR3 is made up of 15 amino acids. Germline V gene data show CDR1 as WNHNN and CDR2 as SYGVQD (reference sequence).